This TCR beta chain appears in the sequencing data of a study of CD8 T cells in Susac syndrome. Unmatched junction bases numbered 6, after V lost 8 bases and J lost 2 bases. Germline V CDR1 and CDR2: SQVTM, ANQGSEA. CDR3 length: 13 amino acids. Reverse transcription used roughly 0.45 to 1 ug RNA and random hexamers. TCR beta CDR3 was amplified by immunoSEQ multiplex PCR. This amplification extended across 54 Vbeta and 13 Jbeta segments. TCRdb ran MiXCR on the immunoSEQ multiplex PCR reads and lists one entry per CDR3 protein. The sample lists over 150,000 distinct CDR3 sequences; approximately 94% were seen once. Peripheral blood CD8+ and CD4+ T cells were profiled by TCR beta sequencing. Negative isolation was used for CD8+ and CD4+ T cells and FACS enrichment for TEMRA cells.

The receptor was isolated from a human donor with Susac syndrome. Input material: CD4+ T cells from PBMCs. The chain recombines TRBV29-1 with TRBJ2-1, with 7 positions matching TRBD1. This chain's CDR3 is CSSQDRPYNEQFF. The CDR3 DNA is TGCAGCTCCCAGGACAGGCCCTACAATGAGCAGTTCTTC.